This T cell receptor (beta chain) is drawn from a study of control samples from healthy donors and cancer patients. Germline CDR1 is SGDLS and CDR2 is YYNGEE. The CDR3 is 15 residues long. Germline trimming cut 2 bases from V and 8 bases from J; bases unmatched to any gene: 6. Measured with immunoSEQ multiplex PCR; TCRdb has only the in-frame clones, and not every one. The table records roughly 120,000 clones, approximately 90% of them present only once. Sequenced: blood. The J gene is TRBJ1-4, the V gene TRBV9, with TRBD1 matching 10 bases. This clonotype was sampled from a woman in her 70s in good health. The CDR3 protein is CASSVAGTGDEKLFF. CDR3 bases: TGTGCCAGCAGCGTCGCGGGGACAGGGGACGAAAAACTGTTTTTT.